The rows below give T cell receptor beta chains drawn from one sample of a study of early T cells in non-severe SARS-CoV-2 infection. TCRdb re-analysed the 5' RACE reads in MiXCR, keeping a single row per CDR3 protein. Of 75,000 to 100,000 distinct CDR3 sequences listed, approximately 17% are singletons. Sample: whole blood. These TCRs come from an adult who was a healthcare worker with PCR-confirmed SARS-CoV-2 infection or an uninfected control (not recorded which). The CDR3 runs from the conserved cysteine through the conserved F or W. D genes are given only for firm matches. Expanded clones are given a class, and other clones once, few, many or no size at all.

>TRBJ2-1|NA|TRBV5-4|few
TGTGCCAGCAGCCGAGAGAGTGAGCAGTTCTTC
CASSRESEQFF
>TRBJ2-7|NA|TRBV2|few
TGTGCCAGCAGTGAAGCGGACGGCTACGAGCAGTACTTC
CASSEADGYEQYF
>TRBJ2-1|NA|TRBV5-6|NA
TGTGCCAGCAGCTTGGGGTACGGGGGAGGTTCTGAGCAGTTCTTC
CASSLGYGGGSEQFF
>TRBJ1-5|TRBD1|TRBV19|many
TGTGCCAGTAGTATGGGGACAGGGGTCCAGCCCCAGCATTTT
CASSMGTGVQPQHF
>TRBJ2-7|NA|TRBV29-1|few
TGCAGCGTTTATAACGACAGAAACGAGCAGTACTTC
CSVYNDRNEQYF
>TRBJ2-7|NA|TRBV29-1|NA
TGCAGCGCCGTACAGGGCTCTCCCTACGAGCAGTACTTC
CSAVQGSPYEQYF
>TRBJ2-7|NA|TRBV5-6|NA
TGTGCCAGCAGCTTACCGGGACCCCGGTTGGTTTACGAGCAGTACTTC
CASSLPGPRLVYEQYF
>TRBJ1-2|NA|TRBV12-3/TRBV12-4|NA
TGTACCAGCAGCCTTCTGACTAACTATGGCTACACCTTC
CTSSLLTNYGYTF
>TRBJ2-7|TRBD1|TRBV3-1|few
TGTGCCAGCAGCCATCGCGGACAGGGGGAAACCTACGAGCAGTACTTC
CASSHRGQGETYEQYF
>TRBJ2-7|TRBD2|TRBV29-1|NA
TGCAGCGTTGCGGCCGGGGGGGTTAACTCCTACGAGCAGTACTTC
CSVAAGGVNSYEQYF
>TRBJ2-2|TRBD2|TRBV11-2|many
TGTGCCAGCAGCTTAACTAGCGGGGGGAACACCGGGGAGCTGTTTTTT
CASSLTSGGNTGELFF
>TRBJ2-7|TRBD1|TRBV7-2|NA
TGTGCCAGCACCTCTTCGACAGGGACCTTCGACGAGCAGTACTTC
CASTSSTGTFDEQYF
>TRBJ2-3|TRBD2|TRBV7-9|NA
TGTGCCAGCAGCTCCGTGAGCGGGGGGGGTGATACGCAGTATTTT
CASSSVSGGGDTQYF
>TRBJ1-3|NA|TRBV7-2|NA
TGTGCCAGCAGCTTGCGGGAAGCAGAAAACACCATATATTTT
CASSLREAENTIYF
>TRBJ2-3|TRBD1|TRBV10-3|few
TGTGCCATAAAAGGGACAGGGGGTAAAGATACGCAGTATTTT
CAIKGTGGKDTQYF
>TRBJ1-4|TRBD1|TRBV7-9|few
TGTGCCAGCAGCCGGACAGGGACTAATGAAAAACTGTTTTTT
CASSRTGTNEKLFF
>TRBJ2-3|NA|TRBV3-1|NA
TGTGCCAGCAGCCAAGATGGAGCTCCCCGCGATGCGCAGTATTTT
CASSQDGAPRDAQYF
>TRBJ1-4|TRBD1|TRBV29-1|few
TGCAGCGTTCTTTACAGGACAGGGGGCTTATGGACTAATGAAAAACTGTTTTTT
CSVLYRTGGLWTNEKLFF
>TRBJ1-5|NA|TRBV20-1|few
TGCAGTGCTTCAGGGACGGGCAATCAGCCCCAGCATTTT
CSASGTGNQPQHF
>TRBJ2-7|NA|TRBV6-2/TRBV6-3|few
TGTGCCAGCACAACATGGATTTCGGGGCAGTCCGAAATCGCCTACGAGCAGTACTTC
CASTTWISGQSEIAYEQYF
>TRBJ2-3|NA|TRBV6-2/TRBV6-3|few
TGTGCCAGCAGCGAAGAGACGGATAGCACAGATACGCAGTATTTT
CASSEETDSTDTQYF
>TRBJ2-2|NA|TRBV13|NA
TGTGCCAGCAGCCAAGGGCCCGGAAGGTGGGGCGGGGAGCTGTTTTTT
CASSQGPGRWGGELFF
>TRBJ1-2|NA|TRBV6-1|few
TGTGCCACTAGCCCAGGGGCGGGCTATGGCTACACCTTC
CATSPGAGYGYTF
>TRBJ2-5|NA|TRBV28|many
TGTGCCAGCAGTTTAGCTGAAGGAGGGACCCAGTACTTC
CASSLAEGGTQYF
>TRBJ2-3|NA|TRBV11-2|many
TGTGCCAGCAGCTTAGGGAGCACAGATACGCAGTATTTT
CASSLGSTDTQYF
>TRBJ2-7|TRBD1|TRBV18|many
TGTGCCAGCTCGCCCGGGACAGGGCCCTACGAGCAGTACTTC
CASSPGTGPYEQYF
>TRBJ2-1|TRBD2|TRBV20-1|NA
TGCAGTGCGAAGTGGCGGGGGGGCGTTGAGCAGTTCTTC
CSAKWRGGVEQFF
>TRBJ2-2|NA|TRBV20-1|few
TGCAGTGCTAGAGAGACTTTTGACGGGGAGCTGTTTTTT
CSARETFDGELFF
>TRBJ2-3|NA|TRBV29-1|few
TGCAGCGCAAGCCCGGAGTGGTCCCTCACAGATACGCAGTATTTT
CSASPEWSLTDTQYF
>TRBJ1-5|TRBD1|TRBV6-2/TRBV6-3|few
TGTGCCAGCAGTTACGGTGACAGGGGGACTCAGCCCCAGCATTTT
CASSYGDRGTQPQHF
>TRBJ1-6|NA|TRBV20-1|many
TGCAGTGCTAGAGAAGGGCCGCTGGGGACACCCCTCCACTTT
CSAREGPLGTPLHF
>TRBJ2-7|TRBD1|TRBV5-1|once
TGCGCCAGCAGCTCCGGGACAGGGGACTACGAGCAGTACTTC
CASSSGTGDYEQYF
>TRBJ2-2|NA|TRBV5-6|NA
TGTGCCAGCAGCTTGGTTTCTGTTCCCGGGGAGCTGTTTTTT
CASSLVSVPGELFF
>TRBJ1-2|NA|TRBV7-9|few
TGTGCCAGCAGCTTAGAAACCTTC
CASSLETF
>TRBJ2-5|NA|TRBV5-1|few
TGCGCCAGCGTTCTCGGAGGTCATCGGAGCAATCCAGAGACCCAGTACTTC
CASVLGGHRSNPETQYF
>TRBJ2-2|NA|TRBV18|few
TGTGCCAGCTCACCAAACAGTGGGTTCGCGAACACCGGGGAGCTGTTTTTT
CASSPNSGFANTGELFF
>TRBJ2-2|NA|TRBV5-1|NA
TGCGCCAGCAGCTTGGTACAGTACACCGGGGAGCTGTTTTTT
CASSLVQYTGELFF
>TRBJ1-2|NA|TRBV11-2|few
TGTGCCAGCAGCTTTCCAATGGGACGGACAAACTATGGCTACACCTTC
CASSFPMGRTNYGYTF
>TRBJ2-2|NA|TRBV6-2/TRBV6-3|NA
TGTGCCAGCAGTTCCACCACCGGGGAGCTGTTTTTT
CASSSTTGELFF
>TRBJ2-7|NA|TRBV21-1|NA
TGTGCCAGCAGAAACCCAAGGGAGAGGACAGGGGAAAGCTCCTACGAGCAGTACTTC
CASRNPRERTGESSYEQYF
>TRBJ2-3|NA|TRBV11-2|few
TGTGCCAGCCGAAAAACAGATACGCAGTATTTT
CASRKTDTQYF
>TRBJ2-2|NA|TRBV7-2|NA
TGTGCCAGCAGCCGGTCACTAGCCGGGGAGCTGTTTTTT
CASSRSLAGELFF
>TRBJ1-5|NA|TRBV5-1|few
TGCGCCAGCAGCTGGGGAGGGGCCAAAGATCAGCCCCAGCATTTT
CASSWGGAKDQPQHF
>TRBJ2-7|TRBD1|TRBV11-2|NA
TGTGCCAGCAGCTTAGACAGCAGACAGGGGTACGAGCAGTACTTC
CASSLDSRQGYEQYF
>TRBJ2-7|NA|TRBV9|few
TGTGCCAGCAGCGTGGGGGCAGGGACATCCTACGAGCAGTACTTC
CASSVGAGTSYEQYF
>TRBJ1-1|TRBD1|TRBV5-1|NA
TGCGCCAGCAGCTTGAGGCAGGGGGCCATGAACACTGAAGCTTTCTTT
CASSLRQGAMNTEAFF
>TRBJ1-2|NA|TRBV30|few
TGTGCCTGGAGTGTCGGAGATTATGGCTACACCTTC
CAWSVGDYGYTF
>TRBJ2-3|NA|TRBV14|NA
TGTGCCAGCAGCCAAGGGATGAAGGGCGCAGATACGCAGTATTTT
CASSQGMKGADTQYF
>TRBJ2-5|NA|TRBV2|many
TGTGCCAGCAGTGAGACAGGCCTCCAAGAGACCCAGTACTTC
CASSETGLQETQYF
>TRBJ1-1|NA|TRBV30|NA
TGTGCCTGGAGGACAGCATTTAACACTGAAGCTTTCTTT
CAWRTAFNTEAFF
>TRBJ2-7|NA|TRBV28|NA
TGTGCCAGCGGCGGGCGGGGCTACGAGCAGTACTTC
CASGGRGYEQYF
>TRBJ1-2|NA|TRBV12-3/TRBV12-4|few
TGTGCCAGCAGTTCCCGGGGGGTCGGTAACTATGGCTACACCTTC
CASSSRGVGNYGYTF
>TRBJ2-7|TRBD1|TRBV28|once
TGTGCCAGCAGCTCAATCGTGGTGGACAGGGGGGACGAGCAGTACTTC
CASSSIVVDRGDEQYF
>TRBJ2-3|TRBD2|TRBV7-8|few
TGTGCCAGCAGCTTAGACCCGGGACTAGCGGGGGACACAGATACGCAGTATTTT
CASSLDPGLAGDTDTQYF
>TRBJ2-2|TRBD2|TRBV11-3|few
TGTGCCAGCAGCCCTCGGGCTAGCGGGGGGTCCGGGGAGCTGTTTTTT
CASSPRASGGSGELFF
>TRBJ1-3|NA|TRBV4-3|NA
TGCGCCAGCAGTCGGAGGGTAGTGAACTCTGGAAACACCATATATTTT
CASSRRVVNSGNTIYF
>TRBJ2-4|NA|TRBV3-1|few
TGTGCCAGCAGCCGACAGCAAGCCAAAAACATTCAGTACTTC
CASSRQQAKNIQYF
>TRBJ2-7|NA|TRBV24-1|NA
TGTGCCACCAGTGATCCGCCCTGGGACGAGCAGTACTTC
CATSDPPWDEQYF